Each of the 5 T cell receptor delta chains below was sequenced from the same sample in a study of gamma-delta chains in newborns, infants, children. TCRdb re-called the reads through CATT. The sample consists of 3,400 or so delta-chain clones, 52% of them appearing once. The specimen sequenced was blood. Receptors originate from a child who received the measles vaccine.

Of note for this clone: A junction end diverges from the germline sequence, so it may reflect a read error. The chain joins TRDV2 to TRDJ3, with 9 bases lining up with TRDD3. The germline CDR1 and CDR2 sequences are GEAIGNYY and EKD. The CDR3 covers 18 residues. The CDR3 nucleotides read TGTGCCTGTGACACCGTGGGGGATAGCTCCCGGGACACCCAACAGATGTTTTTC. The encoded protein is CACDTVGDSSRDTQQMFF.

As concerns this clone: With a much larger clone just one base away, this may be a read error. Different DNA sequences within this sample yield the same CDR3. V and J are TRDV2 and TRDJ1; 9 bases are a match to TRDD3. CDR1 is GEAIGNYY, CDR2 EKD, per germline. The CDR3 is 18 residues long. The CDR3 spells CACEFLTTGGAYTDKLIF. The CDR3 DNA is TGTGCCTGTGAATTCCTAACGACTGGGGGAGCTTACACCGATAAACTCATCTTC.

Remarks on this clone: With a much larger clone just one base away, this may be a read error. Other DNA sequences of this sample code for an identical CDR3. The rearrangement joins TRDV2 to TRDJ1; D is perhaps TRDD3 (6 bases). The CDR3 totals 17 residues. CDR1 is GEAIGNYY, CDR2 EKD, per germline. CDR3 sequence (DNA): TGTGCCTGTGACACCGTAGGGGGACCCTCGTACACCGACAAACTCATCTTT. Amino acids: CACDTVGGPSYTDKLIF.

As for this clone: A much larger clone lies a single base off, so this may be a read error. The chain recombines TRDV2 with TRDJ3; TRDD3 might be the D (5 bases). There are 18 residues in the CDR3. Germline assignment: CDR1 GEAIGNYY and CDR2 EKD. CDR3 in amino acids: CACDTMGVSSWDTRQTFF. The CDR3 DNA is TGTGCCTGTGACACGATGGGTGTTAGCTCCTGGGACACCCGACAGACGTTTTTC.

This clone was picked up a small number of times. The CDR3 spells CALGERSLRTGGYVDKLIF. CDR3 nucleotide sequence: TGTGCTCTTGGGGAACGCTCCCTCCGGACTGGGGGATATGTCGATAAACTCATCTTT. The chain recombines TRDV1 with TRDJ1; TRDD3 aligns across 11 bases. V shed 1 base and J 4 bases; nucleotides not matched to a gene: 14. CDR1 is TSWWSYY and CDR2 is QGS in the germline V gene. The CDR3 is 19 residues long.